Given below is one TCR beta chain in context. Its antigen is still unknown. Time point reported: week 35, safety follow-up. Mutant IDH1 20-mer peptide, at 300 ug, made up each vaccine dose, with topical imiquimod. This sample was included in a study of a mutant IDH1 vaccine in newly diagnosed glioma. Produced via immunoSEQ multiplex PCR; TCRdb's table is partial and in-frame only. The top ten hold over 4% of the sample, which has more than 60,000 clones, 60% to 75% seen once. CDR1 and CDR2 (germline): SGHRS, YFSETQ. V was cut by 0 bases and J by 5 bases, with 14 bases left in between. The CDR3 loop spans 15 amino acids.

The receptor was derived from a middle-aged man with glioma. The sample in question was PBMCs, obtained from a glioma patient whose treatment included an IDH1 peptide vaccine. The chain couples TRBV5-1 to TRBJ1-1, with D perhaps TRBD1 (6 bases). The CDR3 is CASSLARGVVTEAFF. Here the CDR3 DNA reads TGCGCCAGCAGCTTGGCCAGGGGAGTGGTAACTGAAGCTTTCTTT. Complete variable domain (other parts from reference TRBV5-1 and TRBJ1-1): KAGVTQTPRYLIKTRGQQVTLSCSPISGHRSVSWYQQTPGQGLQFLFEYFSETQRNKGNFPGRFSGRQFSNSRSEMNVSTLELGDSALYLCASSLARGVVTEAFFGQGTRLTVV.